This passage covers 5 T cell receptor beta chains from one sample sequenced in a study of blood T cells in healthy people across ages. Together with a sample-barcoded 5' primer, a J-beta primer mix was included in a second PCR lasting roughly 6 to 12 cycles. TCRdb analysed the 5' RACE reads with MiXCR anew, one entry per CDR3 protein. The sample yields roughly 730,000 distinct CDR3 sequences, around three fifths seen once. The sample comprised blood. The receptors shown here come from a man aged 35 to 55 in good health.

The chain combines TRBV7-3 with TRBJ1-6; D remains ambiguous. Germline V gene sequence: CDR1 SGHTA, CDR2 FQGTGA. The CDR3 totals 13 residues. Trimming removed 5 bases from V and 8 bases from J, with 10 bases in between. The CDR3 spells CASSPGIDSPLHF. The CDR3 DNA follows: TGTGCCAGCAGCCCGGGGATTGATTCACCCCTCCACTTT.

The chain is built from TRBV29-1 and TRBJ2-6, with 7 positions matching TRBD1. The CDR3 loop spans 16 amino acids. Trimming cost V 3 bases and J 2 bases; bases outside gene matches: 7. The germline CDR1 and CDR2 sequences are SQVTM and ANQGSEA. The CDR3 DNA sequence: TGCAGCGTTGAGGGACAGCAGGGGACTGGGGCCAACGTCCTGACTTTC. It yields the protein CSVEGQQGTGANVLTF. Looking up the rest from reference TRBV29-1 and TRBJ2-6 gives the full variable domain: SAVISQKPSRDICQRGTSLTIQCQVDSQVTMMFWYRQQPGQSLTLIATANQGSEATYESGFVIDKFPISRPNLTFSTLTVSNMSPEDSSIYLCSVEGQQGTGANVLTFGAGSRLTVL.

The chain is built from TRBV29-1 and TRBJ2-1; D possibly uses TRBD1 or TRBD2 (5 bases each). Germline V gene sequence: CDR1 SQVTM, CDR2 ANQGSEA. Trimming took off 4 bases at V and 8 bases at J, with 21 bases between the two ends. The CDR3 has 15 residues. The CDR3 DNA follows: TGCAGCGTTGCGGATATGCGGGTCAGGGATGATGAGCAGTTCTTC. Residues: CSVADMRVRDDEQFF.

The chain joins TRBV27 to TRBJ2-2; 7 bases are a match to TRBD2. The CDR3 has 19 residues. Germline trimming cut 3 bases from V and 3 bases from J; bases unmatched to any gene: 16. Germline V gene data show CDR1 as MNHEY and CDR2 as SMNVEV (reference sequence). CDR3 DNA: TGTGCCAGCAGTTTTCACCAGAGGCCGGGAGGACGGTACACCGGGGAGCTGTTTTTT. Protein: CASSFHQRPGGRYTGELFF.

The chain carries TRBV5-1 and TRBJ2-3; D possibly corresponds to TRBD1 (5 bases). The V gene's germline CDR1 is SGHRS and CDR2 YFSETQ. Trimming removed 4 bases at V and 2 bases at J, with 14 bases between. The CDR3 sequence is 15 residues long. CDR3 protein: CASSERQRLTDTQYF. CDR3 DNA sequence: TGCGCCAGCAGCGAGAGACAGAGACTCACAGATACGCAGTATTTT.